This paragraph reports one T cell receptor (beta chain). The antigen remains unidentified. These data are taken from a study of a mutant IDH1 vaccine in newly diagnosed glioma. Looking at the study overall: Once 4-6 weeks had passed after radiotherapy alone, vaccination started, or it started with temozolomide cycles. Males made up roughly 62% and females roughly 40% of treated patients, whose mean age was around 41 years.

Sequencing was performed with immunoSEQ multiplex PCR; in TCRdb, only in-frame clones are kept and a portion is missing. The sample yields about 56,000 clones, less than 90% seen once. Germline assignment: CDR1 SGHTS and CDR2 YDEGEE. The CDR3 totals 16 residues. The V segment lost 4 bases and the J segment 8 bases; nucleotides outside the gene matches: 16. Stated time point: week 35, safety follow-up. The vaccine gave 300 ug of a 20-mer mutant IDH1 peptide subcutaneously per dose. Tumors from donors were new WHO grade 3 or 4 IDH1-mutant astrocytomas with ATRX loss. The sequence derives from a man aged 40-50 years with glioma. The sequencing used PBMCs, collected from a glioma patient whose treatment included an IDH1 peptide vaccine. The J gene is TRBJ1-2, the V gene TRBV5-8; 8 bases are a match to TRBD1. The DNA for the CDR3 is TGTGCCAGCAGCGCAGACCATACCGGGACAGGACCGGGCTACACCTTC. This translates into CASSADHTGTGPGYTF. The whole variable domain, filled in from reference TRBV5-8 and TRBJ1-2, reads EAGVTQSPTHLIKTRGQQATLRCSPISGHTSVYWYQQALGLGLQFLLWYDEGEERNRGNFPPRFSGRQFPNYSSELNVNALELEDSALYLCASSADHTGTGPGYTFGSGTRLTVV.